The 30 T cell receptor beta chains below all came from one sample that was sequenced in a study of T-cell reconstitution after alpha-beta-depleted transplantation in children (dated by TCRdb to the mid-2010s). Taken with the paper, the label for treatment or condition translates to: allogeneic hematopoietic cell transplantation with graft depleted of TCRalphabeta T cells and CD19 B cells. Libraries were built with PCR. TCRdb shows the sequencer as Illumina HiSeq 2500. Molecular barcoding was employed in the preparation of TCR libraries, with unique molecular identifiers being used to normalize TCRbeta repertoire quantification. TCRdb itself trimmed the public reads at Q25 with fastp, ran MiXCR and retained productive beta chains. For every CDR3 protein sequence, its rows merge into one entry that carries the most common genes and DNA. The sample contains about 160,000 distinct CDR3 sequences, approximately 12% of them found a single time. The ten biggest clones cover around 14% of the sample.

Sequencing was performed on PBMCs, taken before TCRalphabeta/CD19-depleted stem cell transplant. The origin of the receptors is a boy aged 2 to 10 with acute myeloid leukemia, due to receive a stem cell transplant.

This clonotype was seen many times. The chain recombines TRBV19 with TRBJ2-1; no reliable D call. Trimming pared 9 bases from V and 2 bases from J, leaving 20 bases between. Germline CDR1 reads LNHDA; CDR2 reads SQIVND (reference sequence). The CDR3 is 16 amino acids. The CDR3 reads CASQKSSFLTYNEQFF. As DNA, the CDR3 is TGTGCCAGCCAGAAGAGTAGCTTCTTAACCTACAATGAGCAGTTCTTC.

The sample holds many counts of this clonotype. The chain carries TRBV3-1 and TRBJ2-7, with D perhaps being TRBD1 or TRBD2 (6 bases each). CDR3 size: 16 residues. Germline lookup yields CDR1 LGHDT and CDR2 YNNKEL (reference sequence). V lost 3 bases and J 2 bases, leaving 17 bases between the germline ends. The CDR3 bases are TGTGCCAGCAGCCATCCCCCAGGGGACTTGCCCTACGAGCAGTACTTC. As protein: CASSHPPGDLPYEQYF.

On this clonotype: At one of its ends the junction is not consistent with the germline gene, which may arise from a read error. V is TRBV3-1 and J is TRBJ1-4; the match to TRBD1 covers 7 bases. Germline lookup yields CDR1 LGHDT and CDR2 YNNKEL (reference sequence). The CDR3 consists of 17 residues. This CDR3 is CACSQGDSPGVNEKLFF. The CDR3 DNA follows: TGTGCCTGCAGCCAAGGGGACAGTCCCGGGGTTAATGAAAAACTGTTTTTT.

This clonotype was counted only a few times. The chain carries TRBV4-3 and TRBJ2-1, with TRBD2 as a possible D gene (5 bases). Germline CDR1 LGHNA, CDR2 YSLEER. Trimming removed 4 bases from V and 1 base from J, with 11 bases in between. This CDR3 comprises 15 residues. The CDR3: CASSPAPGSYNEQFF. CDR3 in DNA: TGCGCCAGCAGCCCCGCCCCGGGGTCCTACAATGAGCAGTTCTTC.

This clonotype has a count of ten or more. This chain links TRBV5-1 with TRBJ2-5; D possibly matches TRBD1 or TRBD2 (5 bases each). Trimming pared 1 base from V and 2 bases from J, leaving 12 bases between. From germline, CDR1 is SGHRS and CDR2 YFSETQ. The CDR3 has 15 residues. CDR3 nucleotides: TGCGCCAGCAGCTTGTTCGGGGCACAACAAGAGACCCAGTACTTC. Its protein product is CASSLFGAQQETQYF.

This clonotype was counted at least ten times. This sequence joins TRBV20-1 and TRBJ2-7; TRBD1 or TRBD2 may be the D gene (5 bases each). Trimming took off 6 bases at V and 3 bases at J, with 15 bases between the two ends. The CDR3 sequence is 13 residues long. Per germline, CDR1 DFQATT and CDR2 SNEGSKA (reference sequence). The CDR3 DNA is TGCAGTGCCCCGGGGCAGGGAGTCTACGAGCAGTACTTC. It codes for CSAPGQGVYEQYF.

Many counts were recorded for this clonotype. The chain carries TRBV20-1 and TRBJ1-1; D remains unclear. V shed 5 bases and J shed 3 bases, with 7 bases lying between them. This CDR3 is built from 11 residues. Looked up from germline, CDR1 is DFQATT and CDR2 is SNEGSKA (reference sequence). The CDR3 bases are TGCAGTGCTGCCCGTGACACTGAAGCTTTCTTT. Its protein product is CSAARDTEAFF.

The chain couples TRBV19 to TRBJ1-2; 9 positions agree with TRBD1. Germline V CDR1 and CDR2: LNHDA, SQIVND (reference sequence). This CDR3 has 15 residues. Trimming took 7 bases from V and 4 from J; bases not matched to a gene: 10. Written as DNA, the CDR3 is TGTGCCAGTATCCGGGGACAGGGAATTGGCTATGGCTACACCTTC. This sequence encodes CASIRGQGIGYGYTF.

This clonotype was observed at least ten times. This chain connects TRBV15 to TRBJ1-5, with D perhaps matching TRBD1 (6 bases). V was trimmed by 3 bases and J by 0 bases, leaving 12 bases between them. The CDR3 has 16 residues. Per the germline V gene, CDR1 is LNHNV and CDR2 is YYDKDF (reference sequence). The CDR3 coding sequence is TGTGCCACCAGCAGGGGGGGGGCCGATAGCAATCAGCCCCAGCATTTT. This encodes CATSRGGADSNQPQHF.

This clonotype was detected many times. The chain recombines TRBV3-1 with TRBJ1-6; TRBD1 is a possible D gene (5 bases). The CDR3 is 14 amino acids. The V gene lost 3 bases and the J gene lost 10 bases, with 13 bases spanning the gap. CDR1 LGHDT and CDR2 YNNKEL come from the germline V gene (reference sequence). In DNA, the CDR3 is TGTGCCAGCAGCCAGGGGCAGGGTGAATCACCCCTCCACTTT. This gives the protein CASSQGQGESPLHF.

This clonotype was seen repeatedly, ten times or more. The chain links TRBV20-1 to TRBJ2-3; D gene uncertain. V lost 6 bases to trimming and J lost 6 bases, with 16 bases between them. CDR1 DFQATT and CDR2 SNEGSKA come from the germline V gene (reference sequence). The CDR3 is made up of 13 amino acids. CDR3 nucleotide sequence: TGCAGTGCCCCGGTAGGCCATATGGATACGCAGTATTTT. Protein: CSAPVGHMDTQYF.

This clonotype was recorded at least ten times. The chain has TRBV7-2 and TRBJ1-2; 9 nucleotides line up with TRBD1. The CDR3 is 12 residues long. Germline V lookup: CDR1 SGHTA, CDR2 FQGNSA. J lost 6 bases, V lost 5 bases, and 1 base had no gene match. CDR3 DNA: TGTGCCAGCAGCAGGACAGGGGATGGCTACACCTTC. It is translated as CASSRTGDGYTF.

This clonotype was observed at least ten times. The chain employs TRBV30 and TRBJ2-3; possibly TRBD1 or TRBD2 for D (6 bases each). This CDR3 is built from 14 residues. Germline CDR1 GTSNPN, CDR2 SVGIG (reference sequence). Trimming left V 7 bases short and J 4 bases short, with 18 bases between. CDR3 loop: CASTTPGGPDTQYF. The CDR3 nucleotides are TGTGCCTCGACGACTCCCGGGGGCCCAGATACGCAGTATTTT.

This clonotype occurred many times. The genes are TRBV5-6 and TRBJ2-2, with D maybe TRBD1 (6 bases). This CDR3 spans 15 amino acids. V was pared by 3 bases and J by 7 bases, with 16 bases between. Germline V gene sequence: CDR1 SGHDT, CDR2 YYEEEE. CDR3 bases: TGTGCCAGCAGCTCCCCGACAGGTGCTATCGGGGAGCTGTTTTTT. This translates into CASSSPTGAIGELFF.

This clonotype was seen many times. The V and J genes are TRBV29-1 and TRBJ1-5; tentative D call: TRBD1 (5 bases). CDR1 and CDR2 from the germline V gene are SQVTM and ANQGSEA. Trimming removed 4 bases from V and 2 bases from J, with 12 bases in between. CDR3 size: 14 residues. The CDR3 bases are TGCAGCGTTGTAGTGGGGGGTGGCAATCAGCCCCAGCATTTT. Translated, it gives CSVVVGGGNQPQHF.

This clonotype was detected ten times or more. This rearrangement joins TRBV27 to TRBJ2-2; 12 positions agree with TRBD2. With V trimmed by 5 bases and J by 9 bases, 13 bases remained unmatched. Germline V lookup: CDR1 MNHEY, CDR2 SMNVEV (reference sequence). The CDR3 length is 17 residues. The CDR3 region has the DNA TGTGCCAGCAGTCCACAACTAGCGGGAGGCGCCTCCCGGGAGCTGTTTTTT. Translating it yields CASSPQLAGGASRELFF.

This clonotype was counted ten times or more. This chain joins TRBV25-1 and TRBJ2-7, with a weak D call TRBD2 (5 bases). Germline CDR1 is MGHDK and CDR2 is SYGVNS. V gave up 2 bases and J gave up 9 bases, with 11 bases separating them. The CDR3 has 12 residues. The CDR3 bases are TGTGCCAGCAGTGAACTCGGGGATCGGCAGTACTTC. Translation gives CASSELGDRQYF.

This clonotype was observed at least ten times. This chain connects TRBV3-1 to TRBJ1-2; tentatively, D is TRBD1 (5 bases). Germline CDR1 LGHDT, CDR2 YNNKEL (reference sequence). With 6 bases removed from V and 3 bases from J, the gap between germline ends came to 8 bases. The CDR3 totals 12 residues. CDR3 sequence reads: CASRTGDYGYTF. The DNA of the CDR3 is TGTGCCAGCAGAACGGGGGACTATGGCTACACCTTC. Variable domain in full (rest from reference TRBV3-1 and TRBJ1-2): DTAVSQTPKYLVTQMGNDKSIKCEQNLGHDTMYWYKQDSKKFLKIMFSYNNKELIINETVPNRFSPKSPDKAHLNLHINSLELGDSAVYFCASRTGDYGYTFGSGTRLTVV.

Points on this clonotype: A much larger clone is a single base away; this may be a read error. The chain combines TRBV7-9 with TRBJ2-1; D uncertain. Germline CDR1 is SEHNR and CDR2 is FQNEAQ (reference sequence). The CDR3 is 14 residues long. The chain's CDR3 is CASSYRSSYDEQFF. For the CDR3, the DNA is TGTGCCAGCAGTTACCGAAGCTCCTACGATGAGCAGTTCTTC.

In this sample, this clonotype turned up many times. The chain couples TRBV5-1 to TRBJ2-1; D uncertain. The CDR3 covers 11 residues. The V and J ends lost 2 bases and 5 bases respectively, with 2 bases between them. CDR1 SGHRS and CDR2 YFSETQ come from the germline V gene. The CDR3 nucleotides are TGCGCCAGCAGCTTTGACAATGAGCAGTTCTTC. Its protein product is CASSFDNEQFF.

This clonotype was seen many times. V usage is TRBV28 and J usage is TRBJ2-7, with TRBD2 matching over 8 bases. Germline CDR1 and CDR2: MDHEN and SYDVKM. With V trimmed by 4 bases and J by 4 bases, 15 bases remained unmatched. The CDR3 spans 17 residues. The CDR3 loop is CASSSYQQSGRRYEQYF. CDR3 nucleotide sequence: TGTGCCAGCAGTTCTTATCAGCAGAGCGGGAGAAGGTACGAGCAGTACTTC. Filled out from reference TRBV28 and TRBJ2-7, the complete variable domain reads DVKVTQSSRYLVKRTGEKVFLECVQDMDHENMFWYRQDPGLGLRLIYFSYDVKMKEKGDIPEGYSVSREKKERFSLILESASTNQTSMYLCASSSYQQSGRRYEQYFGPGTRLTVT.

On this clonotype: A much bigger clone sits one base away, suggesting this may be a read error. No conserved phenylalanine or tryptophan is present at the end of the CDR3, so a read error is the likely explanation. This sequence joins TRBV5-1 and TRBJ2-6; no reliable D call. Trimming pared 2 bases from V and 2 bases from J, leaving 8 bases between. The CDR3 is made up of 15 amino acids. Germline assignment: CDR1 SGHRS and CDR2 YFSETQ. The CDR3 loop reads CASSLSRPGANVLTL. The CDR3 DNA sequence: TGCGCCAGCAGCTTATCGCGCCCTGGGGCCAACGTCCTGACTTTA.

This clonotype was recorded many times. The rearrangement joins TRBV2 to TRBJ2-1; 7 nucleotides match TRBD1. The CDR3 has 12 amino acids. Trimming removed 6 bases from V and 9 bases from J; junction bases left unmatched: 5. Germline assignment: CDR1 SNHLY and CDR2 FYNNEI. The CDR3 DNA is TGTGCCAGCAGACTAGGGACAGTTGAGCAGTTCTTC. The encoded protein is CASRLGTVEQFF.

The chain uses TRBV20-1 and TRBJ2-5, with 16 bases identical to TRBD2. CDR3 size: 18 residues. The V and J ends lost 5 bases and 5 bases, in that order; junction bases with no gene match: 14. Germline V CDR1 and CDR2: DFQATT, SNEGSKA (reference sequence). CDR3 coding DNA: TGCAGTGCTCTACCAGGGACTAGCGGGAGGGCTACCAGGGAGACCCAGTACTTC. Its protein is CSALPGTSGRATRETQYF.

This clonotype was picked up one time. The chain joins TRBV3-1 to TRBJ2-7, with 8 bases matching TRBD1. The CDR3 runs to 15 residues. The J segment lost 0 bases and the V segment lost 4 bases, leaving 5 bases of the junction unmatched. Germline CDR1 LGHDT, CDR2 YNNKEL (reference sequence). CDR3: CASSPRQGHSYEQYF. CDR3 nucleotides: TGTGCCAGCAGCCCGAGACAGGGGCACTCCTACGAGCAGTACTTC.

This clonotype was recorded at least ten times. The J gene is TRBJ2-5, the V gene TRBV29-1; TRBD2 agrees at 10 bases. The germline gives CDR1 SQVTM, CDR2 ANQGSEA. This CDR3 has 12 amino acids. Trimming took 7 bases from V and 3 from J; bases not matched to a gene: 2. The CDR3 spells CSGGLAEETQYF. CDR3 nucleotide sequence: TGCAGCGGCGGACTAGCGGAAGAGACCCAGTACTTC.

This clonotype was picked up many times. J is TRBJ1-1 and V is TRBV29-1; D not resolved. The germline V gene has CDR1 SQVTM and CDR2 ANQGSEA. V gave up 0 bases and J gave up 2 bases, with 10 bases separating them. This CDR3 is built from 14 residues. The CDR3 DNA reads TGCAGCGTTGAAGATGGAGTCGCCAACACTGAAGCTTTCTTT. The encoded protein is CSVEDGVANTEAFF.

This clonotype occurred many times. The rearrangement links TRBV20-1 to TRBJ1-1; 7 nucleotides match TRBD1. V was pared by 6 bases and J by 1 base, with 5 bases of the junction left unmatched. The CDR3 totals 13 residues. Germline loops: CDR1 DFQATT, CDR2 SNEGSKA (reference sequence). The CDR3 sequence: CSAPTGKNTEAFF. CDR3 nucleotide sequence: TGCAGTGCCCCGACAGGGAAGAACACTGAAGCTTTCTTT.

The table lists this clonotype with many counts. This chain uses TRBV2 with TRBJ2-5, with 10 bases matching TRBD1. Germline trimming cut 4 bases from V and 5 bases from J; bases unmatched to any gene: 7. The CDR3 is 15 residues long. Per the germline V gene, CDR1 is SNHLY and CDR2 is FYNNEI. The CDR3 spells CASSAGQGMRETQYF. In DNA form, the CDR3 reads TGTGCCAGCAGTGCGGGACAGGGGATGAGGGAGACCCAGTACTTC.

This clonotype has a count of ten or more. This sequence joins TRBV3-1 and TRBJ1-2; D not certain. CDR1 and CDR2 (germline): LGHDT, YNNKEL (reference sequence). CDR3 length equals 16 residues. The germline V and J ends were trimmed by 0 bases and 0 bases, with 11 bases remaining between them. CDR3 protein: CASSQDGSGANYGYTF. In DNA, the CDR3 is TGTGCCAGCAGCCAAGATGGGTCTGGAGCTAACTATGGCTACACCTTC.